Shown below are 4 T cell receptor beta chains from a single sample sequenced in a study of regulatory T cells in long-lasting Graves disease. According to the study, TCR beta libraries were built with iRepertoire HTBI primers and CDR3-region Arm-PCR. Each CDR3 protein gets one entry after TCRdb re-called the multiplex PCR reads with MiXCR. Of under 450,000 distinct CDR3 sequences listed, about a sixth were seen once; the top ten hold 20%. Specified time point: newly diagnosed GD, antithyroid drugs for less than 3 months. Scientists built the TCR library using RNA that was extracted from PBMCs. These data were likewise used in another study, on T cells in Graves' hyperthyroidism and ophthalmopathy.

This specimen was peripheral blood mononuclear cells (PBMCs), taken at new diagnosis, from a patient treated with antithyroid drugs. The receptors originated from a woman in her late teens or twenties with Graves disease.

The chain carries TRBV11-2 and TRBJ2-7; a possible D gene is TRBD1 (6 bases). CDR1 and CDR2 from the germline V gene are SGHAT and FQNNGV. Trimming cost V 2 bases and J 3 bases, with 14 bases left between them. The CDR3 loop spans 15 amino acids. CDR3 residues: CASSLTPRGNYEQYF. The CDR3 nucleotides read TGTGCCAGCAGCTTAACCCCCAGGGGTAACTACGAGCAGTACTTC. The full variable domain, with the rest looked up from reference TRBV11-2 and TRBJ2-7, is EAGVAQSPRYKIIEKRQSVAFWCNPISGHATLYWYQQILGQGPKLLIQFQNNGVVDDSQLPKDRFSAERLKGVDSTLKIQPAKLEDSAVYLCASSLTPRGNYEQYFGPGTRLTVT.

Regarding this clonotype: One base away lies a much larger clone, so this may be a sequencing read error. The rearrangement uses TRBV5-6 and TRBJ1-4; D is possibly TRBD1 (6 bases). This CDR3 comprises 14 residues. Germline V gene sequence: CDR1 SGHDT, CDR2 YYEEEE. In nucleotides, the CDR3 is TGTGCCTGCAGCTTTACGGGGGGCGGTGAAAAACTGTTTTTT. Protein product: CACSFTGGGEKLFF.

This clonotype occurred many times. The chain recombines TRBV11-2 with TRBJ1-6; 8 bases are shared with TRBD1. The V and J ends lost 0 bases and 9 bases, in that order; junction bases with no gene match: 4. CDR1 SGHAT and CDR2 FQNNGV come from the germline V gene. The CDR3 runs to 15 residues. The CDR3, as DNA: TGTGCCAGCAGCTTAGAGTCAGGGGGCCTTTCACCCCTCCACTTT. Translation gives CASSLESGGLSPLHF.

This clonotype appeared many times. The chain couples TRBV2 to TRBJ1-2; weak D call: TRBD1 (5 bases). The CDR3 covers 18 residues. CDR1 and CDR2 (germline): SNHLY, FYNNEI. Trimming removed 4 bases from V and 1 base from J, with 22 bases in between. The CDR3 is CASSGPSGGITYNYGYTF. CDR3 bases: TGTGCCAGCAGTGGGCCCAGTGGGGGGATTACCTATAACTATGGCTACACCTTC.